The 22 T cell receptor beta chains given below trace back to one sample, sequenced in a study of blood T cell repertoires in COVID-19. Assay used: immunoSEQ multiplex PCR; TCRdb lists only in-frame clones, some missing. The top ten clones hold around 3.4% of a sample with some 260,000 clones, over 65% of them seen once. Material: peripheral blood. All receptors come from an elderly woman with acute or convalescent COVID-19.

V usage is TRBV28 and J usage is TRBJ2-5; D is perhaps TRBD1 (5 bases). The CDR3 runs to 16 residues. V gave up 4 bases and J gave up 2 bases, with 17 bases separating them. Germline assignment: CDR1 MDHEN and CDR2 SYDVKM. The CDR3 coding sequence is TGTGCCAGCAGTTCCGCCGTGGGGTCAGGGCAAGAGACCCAGTACTTC. Encoded protein: CASSSAVGSGQETQYF.

The chain employs TRBV15 and TRBJ2-2, with D tentatively TRBD2 (6 bases). CDR1 and CDR2 (germline): LNHNV, YYDKDF (reference sequence). The CDR3 extends over 15 amino acids. The V gene lost 0 bases and the J gene lost 4 bases, with 9 bases spanning the gap. This CDR3 reads CATSRETSFTGELFF. Written as DNA, the CDR3 is TGTGCCACCAGCAGAGAGACTAGTTTCACCGGGGAGCTGTTTTTT.

The J gene is TRBJ1-5, the V gene TRBV27; no definite D call. This CDR3 is built from 15 residues. V lost 3 bases to trimming and J lost 1 base, with 10 bases between them. Germline V gives CDR1 MNHEY, CDR2 SMNVEV (reference sequence). The CDR3 is CASSFEGSSNQPQHF. In DNA form, the CDR3 reads TGTGCCAGCAGTTTCGAGGGATCCAGCAATCAGCCCCAGCATTTT.

This clone showed up just a few times. The J gene is TRBJ2-3, the V gene TRBV6-5; a possible D gene is TRBD2 (5 bases). Germline CDR1 and CDR2: MNHEY and SVGAGI. The germline V and J ends were trimmed by 2 bases and 8 bases, with 5 bases remaining between them. This CDR3 spans 11 amino acids. CDR3 sequence (DNA): TGTGCCAGCAGTTACGAGGGTACGCAGTATTTT. As protein: CASSYEGTQYF.

This clone was observed once. The chain has TRBV11-2 and TRBJ2-7; 9 nucleotides align to TRBD1. Germline V gives CDR1 SGHAT, CDR2 FQNNGV. J gave up 2 bases and V 3 bases, and 2 bases lay outside the gene matches. The CDR3 spans 14 residues. The CDR3 loop reads CASSLNRGPYEQYF. DNA for the CDR3: TGTGCCAGCAGCTTGAACAGGGGGCCCTACGAGCAGTACTTC.

The CDR3 nucleotides are TGCGCCAGCAGAACCAATTACATGAACACTGAAGCTTTCTTT. This codes for CASRTNYMNTEAFF. The chain uses TRBV5-1 and TRBJ1-1; D remains ambiguous. Trimming took off 5 bases at V and 0 bases at J, with 11 bases between the two ends. CDR1 is SGHRS, CDR2 YFSETQ, per germline. CDR3 length equals 14 residues.

Turning to this clone: This may be a read error: a much more frequent sequence differs by one nucleotide. The chain links TRBV12-3 or TRBV12-4 to TRBJ2-7, with 10 bases that match TRBD2. The CDR3 loop spans 13 amino acids. V lost 4 bases to trimming and J lost 3 bases; unmatched junction nucleotides: 0. The CDR3 reads CASSWTSGYEQYF. The DNA for the CDR3 is TGTGCCAGCAGTTGGACTAGCGGCTACGAGCAGTACTTC.

The chain uses TRBV15 and TRBJ2-1; D perhaps matches TRBD1 (5 bases). Germline lookup yields CDR1 LNHNV and CDR2 YYDKDF (reference sequence). The V end lost 0 bases, the J end lost 9 bases, and 15 bases lay between the germline ends. There are 15 residues in the CDR3. Written as DNA, the CDR3 is TGTGCCACCAGCAGAGATACAGGAATGAGAAGTGAGCAGTTCTTC. Protein product: CATSRDTGMRSEQFF. The full variable domain, completed using reference TRBV15 and TRBJ2-1, is DAMVIQNPRYQVTQFGKPVTLSCSQTLNHNVMYWYQQKSSQAPKLLFHYYDKDFNNEADTPDNFQSRRPNTSFCFLDIRSPGLGDTAMYLCATSRDTGMRSEQFFGPGTRLTVL.

The CDR3 DNA is TGTGCCAGCAGCTTTACCGGGGGAATGGCCGGGGAGCTGTTTTTT. Translated, it gives CASSFTGGMAGELFF. The chain employs TRBV7-9 and TRBJ2-2, with D perhaps TRBD2 (6 bases). Trimming shortened V by 3 bases and J by 6 bases, and 14 bases separated the two germline ends. The CDR3 consists of 15 residues. CDR1 is SEHNR, CDR2 FQNEAQ, per germline (reference sequence).

This rearrangement joins TRBV6-5 to TRBJ2-7, with D perhaps TRBD2 (6 bases). CDR3 length equals 12 residues. Per germline, CDR1 MNHEY and CDR2 SVGAGI. V was clipped by 6 bases and J by 6 bases, with 12 bases between them. The CDR3 DNA reads as TGTGCCAGCAGCAGCGTGGGAGGCGAGCAGTACTTC. Protein product: CASSSVGGEQYF.

The chain combines TRBV7-9 with TRBJ1-2, with D unclear. CDR1 SEHNR and CDR2 FQNEAQ come from the germline V gene (reference sequence). V dropped 5 bases and J dropped 8 bases, with 12 bases sitting between them. CDR3 size: 12 residues. The CDR3 DNA reads as TGTGCCAGCAGCCCCCTGGAGTGGGGCTACACCTTC. Translated, it gives CASSPLEWGYTF.

The CDR3 protein is CASSLRTEGEQFF. DNA for the CDR3: TGTGCCAGCAGCCTACGAACGGAGGGTGAGCAGTTCTTC. The chain uses TRBV7-9 and TRBJ2-1, with D tentatively TRBD2 (6 bases). CDR1 and CDR2 (germline): SEHNR, FQNEAQ (reference sequence). There are 13 residues in the CDR3. V was pared by 5 bases and J by 9 bases, with 14 bases between.

The chain couples TRBV27 to TRBJ1-1; D unresolved. Germline V gene data show CDR1 as MNHEY and CDR2 as SMNVEV (reference sequence). The V end lost 8 bases, the J end lost 2 bases, and 12 bases lay between the germline ends. This CDR3 has 13 residues. The CDR3 nucleotides read TGTGCCAGCTTCTTTCGGGGTAACACTGAAGCTTTCTTT. It encodes CASFFRGNTEAFF.

The chain uses TRBV7-9 and TRBJ2-3; 10 bases agree with TRBD2. The CDR3 totals 17 residues. J lost 2 bases, V lost 1 base, and 6 bases had no gene match. CDR1 SEHNR and CDR2 FQNEAQ come from the germline V gene (reference sequence). Here the CDR3 DNA reads TGTGCCAGCAGCTTAGTGGAGAGCGGGGGGGCCACAGATACGCAGTATTTT. As protein: CASSLVESGGATDTQYF. Drawing the rest from reference TRBV7-9 and TRBJ2-3, the complete variable domain is DTGVSQNPRHKITKRGQNVTFRCDPISEHNRLYWYRQTLGQGPEFLTYFQNEAQLEKSRLLSDRFSAERPKGSFSTLEIQRTEQGDSAMYLCASSLVESGGATDTQYFGPGTRLTVL.

In its sample, this clone was seen a few times. The gene calls are TRBV3-1 (or the pseudogene TRBV3-2) and TRBJ1-2; 9 nucleotides align to TRBD1. Trimming removed 2 bases from V and 8 bases from J; junction bases left unmatched: 9. The germline CDR1 and CDR2 sequences are LGHDT and YNNKEL (reference sequence). The CDR3 covers 15 residues. Written as DNA, the CDR3 is TGTGCCAGCAGCCAACAGGGGACAGGGCTCCGCGGCTACACCTTC. It encodes CASSQQGTGLRGYTF.

J is TRBJ2-5 and V is TRBV4-2; a weak D match, TRBD1 (7 bases). The CDR3 sequence is 16 residues long. Germline assignment: CDR1 LGHNA and CDR2 YNFKEQ. Trimming stripped 2 bases from V and 2 bases from J, with 15 bases between. The CDR3 DNA reads as TGTGCCAGCAGCCAAACCAACAGGGGAGGTCAAGAGACCCAGTACTTC. Amino acid sequence: CASSQTNRGGQETQYF.

This sequence joins TRBV3-1 (or the pseudogene TRBV3-2) and TRBJ1-4; D is undetermined. Germline V CDR1 and CDR2: LGHDT, YNNKEL (reference sequence). V was shortened by 4 bases and J by 5 bases, with 14 bases between the two germline ends. The CDR3 is 15 residues long. CDR3 residues: CASSPMGLANEKLFF. The CDR3, as DNA: TGTGCCAGCAGCCCAATGGGCCTCGCGAATGAAAAACTGTTTTTT.

The chain links TRBV2 to TRBJ1-1; TRBD1 matches 9 bases. The length of the CDR3 is 16 residues. Germline CDR1 SNHLY, CDR2 FYNNEI. Germline trimming cut 6 bases from V and 0 bases from J; bases unmatched to any gene: 8. CDR3 protein: CASRSDRGRLNTEAFF. The CDR3 region has the DNA TGTGCCAGCAGGTCCGACAGGGGGAGATTGAACACTGAAGCTTTCTTT.

This clone was observed a handful of times. The chain couples TRBV7-9 to TRBJ2-3; 8 bases are a match to TRBD2. Per the germline V gene, CDR1 is SEHNR and CDR2 is FQNEAQ (reference sequence). The trim removed 3 bases at V and 0 bases at J, leaving 2 bases unmatched. This CDR3 comprises 15 residues. In DNA form, the CDR3 reads TGTGCCAGCAGCTTGATAGCGGGAAGCACAGATACGCAGTATTTT. Residues: CASSLIAGSTDTQYF.

The chain uses TRBV13 and TRBJ2-7, with D tentatively TRBD1 (6 bases). This CDR3 has 16 residues. CDR1 is PRHDT and CDR2 is FYEKMQ in the germline V gene (reference sequence). V was cut by 1 base and J by 6 bases, with 19 bases left in between. Here the CDR3 DNA reads TGTGCCAGCAGCTTAGTTCCCGAACAAACAGGGTTCGAGCAGTACTTC. This sequence encodes CASSLVPEQTGFEQYF.

The V call is TRBV28, the J call TRBJ1-5, with 8 bases that match TRBD1. V was pared by 5 bases and J by 4 bases, with 7 bases of the junction left unmatched. The CDR3 length is 15 residues. Germline V lookup: CDR1 MDHEN, CDR2 SYDVKM. CDR3 nucleotides: TGTGCCAGCAGTACCGGACAGGGAGGGAATCAGCCCCAGCATTTT. Translated: CASSTGQGGNQPQHF.

This chain joins TRBV2 and TRBJ2-5, with 7 bases lining up with TRBD1. V was pared by 6 bases and J by 5 bases, with 12 bases of the junction left unmatched. The CDR3 spans 15 residues. Germline V gene lookup returns CDR1 SNHLY and CDR2 FYNNEI. The CDR3 loop is CASRPQGRVGETQYF. CDR3 nucleotide sequence: TGTGCCAGCAGACCACAGGGGAGAGTGGGGGAGACCCAGTACTTC.